The 19 T cell receptor beta chains below come from one sample, sequenced in a study of technical replicates of blood from several donors. Using immunoSEQ multiplex PCR, the repertoire was profiled, and TCRdb retains in-frame clones only, with some absent. The sample holds tens of thousands of clones; 70% to 90% are singletons and the top ten take approximately 4.5%. The sequenced sample consisted of PBMCs. These receptors were obtained from a human donor in good health. Some clones in this sample may be carry-over from other donors' samples.

This chain uses TRBV9 with TRBJ2-1, with TRBD2 identical over 8 bases. J was trimmed by 6 bases and V by 3 bases; bases with no gene match: 5. Looked up from germline, CDR1 is SGDLS and CDR2 is YYNGEE. CDR3 length equals 14 residues. CDR3 nucleotides: TGTGCCAGCAGCGCAAGCGGGAGTGGCAATGAGCAGTTCTTC. It translates to CASSASGSGNEQFF.

This rearrangement joins TRBV5-6 to TRBJ1-3; D uncertain. The V end was cut by 3 bases, the J end by 0 bases, with 10 bases between. Germline CDR1 SGHDT, CDR2 YYEEEE. The CDR3 is 15 residues long. The CDR3 sequence: CASSYDSHSGNTIYF. The CDR3 DNA follows: TGTGCCAGCAGCTATGACTCTCACTCTGGAAACACCATATATTTT.

This clone has just one count. V usage is TRBV7-9 and J usage is TRBJ2-7, with 9 nucleotides matching TRBD1. The germline CDR1 and CDR2 sequences are SEHNR and FQNEAQ (reference sequence). V gave up 3 bases and J gave up 4 bases; unmatched junction bases: 1. The CDR3 consists of 13 residues. CDR3 in amino acids: CASSFDRGYEQYF. Written as DNA, the CDR3 is TGTGCCAGCAGCTTCGACAGGGGGTACGAGCAGTACTTC.

The table lists this clone with a few counts. V usage is TRBV4-2 and J usage is TRBJ2-6, with a possible D match to TRBD1 (5 bases). Looked up from germline, CDR1 is LGHNA and CDR2 is YNFKEQ. The CDR3 runs to 18 residues. The V gene lost 0 bases and the J gene lost 4 bases, with 16 bases spanning the gap. The CDR3 DNA follows: TGTGCCAGCAGCCAAGAGGGGTGGGGCCCGGAAGGGGCCAACGTCCTGACTTTC. Protein: CASSQEGWGPEGANVLTF.

The table lists this clone with a count of one. This chain links TRBV18 with TRBJ1-5; TRBD1 matches 9 bases. Germline loops: CDR1 KGHSH, CDR2 LQKENI. The CDR3 has 16 residues. The ends lost 3 bases at V and 2 bases at J; junction bases unmatched: 5. The CDR3 loop reads CASSPDRGEGNQPQHF. The DNA of the CDR3 is TGTGCCAGCTCACCGGACAGGGGTGAGGGCAATCAGCCCCAGCATTTT.

This clone was seen more than once but under ten times. This chain joins TRBV19 and TRBJ2-1; the D gene is possibly TRBD1 (6 bases). V was cut by 7 bases and J by 2 bases, with 15 bases left in between. Germline V lookup: CDR1 LNHDA, CDR2 SQIVND (reference sequence). The CDR3 consists of 15 residues. The DNA of the CDR3 is TGTGCCAGTACCAGGACAGCCCTTACCTACAATGAGCAGTTCTTC. Its protein product is CASTRTALTYNEQFF.

The V and J genes are TRBV5-1 and TRBJ2-3; D gene unclear. This CDR3 spans 13 amino acids. The germline V and J ends were trimmed by 5 bases and 2 bases, with 9 bases remaining between them. Germline values: CDR1 SGHRS, CDR2 YFSETQ. The CDR3 DNA sequence: TGCGCCAGCAGTTACAGCCCCACAGATACGCAGTATTTT. Its translation: CASSYSPTDTQYF. The full variable domain, rest sourced from reference TRBV5-1 and TRBJ2-3, is KAGVTQTPRYLIKTRGQQVTLSCSPISGHRSVSWYQQTPGQGLQFLFEYFSETQRNKGNFPGRFSGRQFSNSRSEMNVSTLELGDSALYLCASSYSPTDTQYFGPGTRLTVL.

V gene TRBV7-2 combines with J gene TRBJ2-2; TRBD2 matches at 9 bases. Trimming took 6 bases from V and 5 from J; bases not matched to a gene: 10. Germline CDR1 and CDR2: SGHTA and FQGNSA. CDR3 length: 16 residues. The CDR3 nucleotides read TGTGCCAGCAGAATCTTACCAGCGGGGGGAACCGGGGAGCTGTTTTTT. It encodes CASRILPAGGTGELFF.

The chain couples TRBV23-1 to TRBJ2-5; the match to TRBD2 covers 7 bases. TRBV23-1 is classed as an ORF, of uncertain function. The length of the CDR3 is 16 residues. With V trimmed by 9 bases and J by 3 bases, 16 bases remained unmatched. The CDR3 region has the DNA TGCGCCAGTCGCAGGGCCCGGGGGGAGCCCGAAGAGACCCAGTACTTC. Encoded protein: CASRRARGEPEETQYF.

This clone was picked up one time. The rearrangement uses TRBV2 and TRBJ2-5, with 10 bases matching TRBD2. The V gene's germline CDR1 is SNHLY and CDR2 FYNNEI. This CDR3 has 12 residues. V lost 11 bases and J lost 5; bases outside the gene matches: 5. The CDR3 DNA reads TGTGCCTCGGGACTAGCGTGGGAGACCCAGTACTTC. Protein sequence: CASGLAWETQYF.

The J gene is TRBJ2-1, the V gene TRBV7-2; 7 bases map to TRBD2. Trimming took 1 base from V and 5 from J; bases not matched to a gene: 5. The CDR3 consists of 15 residues. Germline values: CDR1 SGHTA, CDR2 FQGNSA. The CDR3 is CASSLVFGTNNEQFF. The CDR3 bases are TGTGCCAGCAGCTTAGTCTTTGGGACTAACAATGAGCAGTTCTTC.

V is TRBV27 and J is TRBJ2-7; a weak D match, TRBD2 (6 bases). V lost 3 bases to trimming and J lost 0 bases, with 6 bases between them. From germline, CDR1 is MNHEY and CDR2 SMNVEV (reference sequence). The CDR3 is made up of 13 amino acids. This CDR3 is CASSFGGSYEQYF. CDR3 in DNA: TGTGCCAGCAGTTTCGGGGGCTCCTACGAGCAGTACTTC.

This chain joins TRBV10-3 and TRBJ1-5; TRBD1 matches at 8 bases. Germline CDR1 and CDR2: ENHRY and SYGVKD. The CDR3 runs 15 residues. Trimming at V came to 2 bases and at J to 3 bases, leaving 3 bases not matched to a gene. As DNA, the CDR3 is TGTGCCATCAGTGAGGGACAGGGATCCAATCAGCCCCAGCATTTT. Protein sequence: CAISEGQGSNQPQHF.

The chain couples TRBV27 to TRBJ2-7; 7 bases match TRBD1. Germline V gene data show CDR1 as MNHEY and CDR2 as SMNVEV (reference sequence). V lost 3 bases to trimming and J lost 2 bases; unmatched junction nucleotides: 4. The CDR3 covers 14 residues. CDR3 protein: CASSLTGKTYEQYF. The CDR3 region has the DNA TGTGCCAGCAGTTTGACAGGGAAAACCTACGAGCAGTACTTC.

This sequence joins TRBV19 and TRBJ2-3; TRBD2 agrees at 9 bases. V shed 6 bases, J shed 4 bases, and the junction held 11 bases outside the gene matches. Germline V gives CDR1 LNHDA, CDR2 SQIVND (reference sequence). This CDR3 comprises 16 residues. CDR3 sequence (DNA): TGTGCCAGTAGCCACTACCAAGCGGGAGGCGCAGATACGCAGTATTTT. This codes for CASSHYQAGGADTQYF.

This clone has a single count. The chain recombines TRBV18 with TRBJ2-7; 12 bases fit TRBD1. This CDR3 comprises 16 residues. The ends lost 0 bases at V and 7 bases at J; junction bases unmatched: 7. Germline V lookup: CDR1 KGHSH, CDR2 LQKENI. The chain's CDR3 is CASSPPGDRGLWEQYF. The CDR3 nucleotides read TGTGCCAGCTCACCACCCGGGGACAGGGGGCTTTGGGAGCAGTACTTC.

The chain employs TRBV4-3 and TRBJ1-1; D is undetermined. Trimming shortened V by 0 bases and J by 3 bases, and 20 bases separated the two germline ends. This CDR3 has 18 residues. Germline V gene sequence: CDR1 LGHNA, CDR2 YSLEER. The CDR3 sequence is CASSQELVRVEIDTEAFF. CDR3 DNA sequence: TGCGCCAGCAGCCAAGAGTTGGTCCGGGTAGAAATAGACACTGAAGCTTTCTTT.

The chain is built from TRBV19 and TRBJ2-5, with TRBD2 as a possible D gene (5 bases). The germline gives CDR1 LNHDA, CDR2 SQIVND (reference sequence). The length of the CDR3 is 13 residues. V shed 3 bases and J shed 5 bases, with 10 bases lying between them. In DNA, the CDR3 is TGTGCCAGTAGTATTAGGACGGGGGAGACCCAGTACTTC. The encoded protein is CASSIRTGETQYF.

This rearrangement joins TRBV4-1 to TRBJ2-7; tentatively, D is TRBD2 (6 bases). The CDR3 length is 13 residues. Trimming cost V 5 bases and J 3 bases, with 11 bases left between them. CDR1 MGHRA and CDR2 YSYEKL come from the germline V gene. In DNA, the CDR3 is TGCGCCAGCAGCGGAGGACTAAACTACGAGCAGTACTTC. It yields the protein CASSGGLNYEQYF.